The rows below give T cell receptor beta chains drawn from one sample of a study of T cell clusters in autoimmune cytopenias. For each CDR3 protein, TCRdb gives one entry from its re-call of the multiplex PCR reads, without DNA. Its table records approximately 4,600 distinct CDR3 sequences. Specimen: peripheral blood. The receptors originated from a human donor with an autoimmune cytopenia or autoimmune hepatitis (not recorded which). The CDR3 runs from the conserved cysteine through the conserved F or W. Clone size is not always given. Where it is, it says once, few, many or a class for expanded clones.

abundance | j_gene | v_gene | CDR3aa
- | TRBJ1-4 | TRBV15 | CATSRDLGTTNEKLFF
- | TRBJ2-3 | TRBV29-1 | CSVEGGQGATDTQYF
- | TRBJ1-1 | TRBV5-4 | CASSLAGGQNTEAFF
- | TRBJ1-2 | TRBV28 | CASSLTSERVYGYTF
- | TRBJ2-3 | TRBV20-1 | CSAALSESTDTQYF
medium-sized | TRBJ2-3 | TRBV29-1 | CSVFGTGRGNTQYF
- | TRBJ2-1 | TRBV29-1 | CSVEGQGVSSSYNEQFF
- | TRBJ1-4 | TRBV19 | CASTVVLGQEKLFF
large | TRBJ2-2 | TRBV29-1 | CSVELATTNTGELFF
- | TRBJ2-7 | TRBV6-1 | CASRTDRVSYEQYF
- | TRBJ1-6 | TRBV18 | CASSPANSPLHF
- | TRBJ2-3 | TRBV5-1 | CASSQGVSDTQYF
medium-sized | TRBJ2-7 | TRBV19 | CASSAAGFRYEQYF
- | TRBJ2-2 | TRBV15 | CAKTSRQTGELFF
large | TRBJ2-3 | TRBV29-1 | CSAQRAGTSTDTQYF
- | TRBJ2-5 | TRBV19 | CASSMGETQYF
- | TRBJ2-5 | TRBV12-3/TRBV12-4 | CASSSRTSGQETQYF
- | TRBJ2-6 | TRBV30 | CAWSAGAGGANVLTF
- | TRBJ1-3 | TRBV29-1 | CSVEDRKGSSGNTLYF
- | TRBJ1-1 | TRBV27 | CASSRTTGNMNTEAFF
- | TRBJ1-5 | TRBV20-1 | CSAESGGNQPQHF
medium-sized | TRBJ2-5 | TRBV27 | CASRSENQETQYF
- | TRBJ2-2 | TRBV30 | CAWSRQVTGELFF
- | TRBJ2-3 | TRBV5-1 | CASSYTERADTQYF
medium-sized | TRBJ2-7 | TRBV30 | CACDRDRGSYEQYF
- | TRBJ2-5 | TRBV29-1 | CSAAVGGRGIGGETQYF
- | TRBJ2-5 | TRBV6-4 | CASRRPIERAQETQYF
- | TRBJ2-3 | TRBV5-4 | CASSTGTAADTQYF
- | TRBJ1-1 | TRBV28 | CASSSPPREGTEAFF
medium-sized | TRBJ2-2 | TRBV24-1 | CATSSPHSTGELFF
- | TRBJ2-3 | TRBV6-1 | CASRPVAGPSGDTQYF
- | TRBJ2-1 | TRBV19 | CASSSGGSGGSYNEQFF
- | TRBJ1-4 | TRBV30 | CAWSALSPLVGEKLFF
- | TRBJ1-2 | TRBV19 | CASNPGTAPYYGYTF
medium-sized | TRBJ2-7 | TRBV19 | CASTDTGNDEQYF
medium-sized | TRBJ2-2 | TRBV11-1 | CATSNGGELFF
- | TRBJ2-7 | TRBV15 | CATSRTDLEQYF
- | TRBJ1-6 | TRBV19 | CASSPGPGDSPLHF
- | TRBJ1-2 | TRBV27 | CASSASGQGMIYGYTF
- | TRBJ2-3 | TRBV6-1 | CASSSRDTQYF
medium-sized | TRBJ2-5 | TRBV27 | CASSLMGLPQQTQYF
medium-sized | TRBJ2-2 | TRBV19 | CASSIAGTGELFF
medium-sized | TRBJ2-2 | TRBV6-5 | CASRLRTGVSGELFF
- | TRBJ1-6 | TRBV30 | CAWMTGNGSPLHF
- | TRBJ2-2 | TRBV30 | CAWRTGTGDTGELFF
medium-sized | TRBJ2-3 | TRBV19 | CASNIRGGWGTDTQYF
- | TRBJ2-2 | TRBV5-6 | CASSLGRTSGTGELFF
- | TRBJ2-7 | TRBV6-1 | CASSDRVGGSPYEQYF
- | TRBJ2-7 | TRBV27 | CARAGTGAYEQYF